A selection of T cell receptor beta chains follows, all from one sample in a study of CD8 T cells in Susac syndrome. MiXCR was run by TCRdb on the immunoSEQ multiplex PCR reads, yielding one entry per CDR3 protein. The sample includes 150,000 to 160,000 distinct CDR3 sequences, about 95% of them seen just once. The sequenced material came from CD4+ T cells from PBMCs. Source of these receptors: a human donor with Susac syndrome. Both conserved end residues are part of each CDR3. D genes are given only for firm matches. Clone size is stated in some rows and not others, as once, few, many or a class when expanded.

V gene	J gene	clone size	D gene	CDR3 DNA	CDR3 protein
TRBV23-1	TRBJ2-1	.	.	TGCGCCAGCAGTCACCCATCATTGAGAGGGAGCTCCTACAATGAGCAGTTCTTC	CASSHPSLRGSSYNEQFF
TRBV3-1	TRBJ1-1	.	.	TGTGCCAGCAGCCAGGTTTTAACGAACACTGAAGCTTTCTTT	CASSQVLTNTEAFF
TRBV20-1	TRBJ2-3	.	TRBD1	TGCAGTGCTAGCCCCAGGGGGCGAGAAGATACGCAGTATTTT	CSASPRGREDTQYF
TRBV27	TRBJ2-1	.	TRBD2	TGTGCCAGCAGTAGACCGGGACTAAGCTCCTACAATGAGCAGTTCTTC	CASSRPGLSSYNEQFF
TRBV3-1	TRBJ2-3	.	.	TGTGCCAGCAGCCAAGAGAGAATGGATACGCAGTATTTT	CASSQERMDTQYF
TRBV29-1	TRBJ1-2	.	.	TGCAGCGTTGAAACCGGACGGAACTATGGCTACACCTTC	CSVETGRNYGYTF
TRBV20-1	TRBJ2-1	.	.	TGCAGTGCTAGAGTGGGGGGAGCATACAATGAGCAGTTCTTC	CSARVGGAYNEQFF
TRBV20-1	TRBJ2-7	.	TRBD1	TGCAGTGCGCGAGACAGGGGGCGGTGGGAGCAGTACTTC	CSARDRGRWEQYF
TRBV29-1	TRBJ2-5	.	.	TGCAGCGTTTTTCTGCAGGGTAAAGAGACCCAGTACTTC	CSVFLQGKETQYF
TRBV19	TRBJ1-6	.	TRBD1	TGTGCCAGTAGAGGGGGCGGCTATAATTCACCCCTCCACTTT	CASRGGGYNSPLHF
TRBV7-2	TRBJ2-7	.	.	TGTGCCAGCAGCTTAGCTCCGCCGGGACTTCTAGGATACGAGCAGTACTTC	CASSLAPPGLLGYEQYF
TRBV29-1	TRBJ2-1	.	.	TGCAGCGTTGGAGTCGGGGGCCCTCTCAATGAGCAGTTCTTC	CSVGVGGPLNEQFF
TRBV7-7	TRBJ2-2	.	TRBD2	TGTGCCAGCAGCCCCACTAGCGGGGTGAACACCGGGGAGCTGTTTTTT	CASSPTSGVNTGELFF
TRBV20-1	TRBJ2-1	once	.	TGCAGTGCTAGGTGGGGTTCGGGTAATGAGCAGTTCTTC	CSARWGSGNEQFF
TRBV20-1	TRBJ2-2	.	TRBD2	TGCAGTGCTAGACTAGCGGGGGGACGGACCGGGGAGCTGTTTTTT	CSARLAGGRTGELFF
TRBV2	TRBJ2-5	few	.	TGTGCCAGCAGTGAAGCGGGAGAGACCCAGTACTTC	CASSEAGETQYF
TRBV21-1	TRBJ1-2	.	.	TGTGCCAGCAGCAACGACAGGAATGGCTACACCTTC	CASSNDRNGYTF
TRBV29-1	TRBJ2-7	once	.	TGCAGCGTGGGGGCCGGTAGCCAGTACTTC	CSVGAGSQYF
TRBV20-1	TRBJ2-7	once	TRBD2	TGCAGTGCTAGAGGCGTCGGGACTAGCGGCTACGAGCAGTACTTC	CSARGVGTSGYEQYF
TRBV4-2	TRBJ1-2	.	.	TGTGCCAGCAGCCAAGTTTTTGAGGGCAAGCGTGAGGGCTACACCTTC	CASSQVFEGKREGYTF
TRBV7-9	TRBJ2-6	.	.	TGTGCCAGCAGCTTAACACCCTCTGGGGCCAACGTCCTGACTTTC	CASSLTPSGANVLTF
TRBV29-1	TRBJ2-5	.	.	TGCAGCGTTTCCCCTGGAGGAGAGACCCAGTACTTC	CSVSPGGETQYF
TRBV5-4	TRBJ1-1	.	.	TGTGCCAGCAGCGCCAGGGTGAACACTGAAGCTTTCTTT	CASSARVNTEAFF
TRBV25-1	TRBJ1-6	.	.	TGTGCCAGCAGCCGTGGAAGGGGACTTGTAACTTCACCCCTCCACTTT	CASSRGRGLVTSPLHF
TRBV18	TRBJ1-5	.	.	TGTGCCAGCTCACCAATCAAGGAGCAGCCCCAGCATTTT	CASSPIKEQPQHF
TRBV7-9	TRBJ1-1	once	.	TGTGCCAGCAGCTTTGAAGGGGGAGTCACTGAAGCTTTCTTT	CASSFEGGVTEAFF
TRBV20-1	TRBJ1-2	.	.	TGCAGTGCCAGGTGGGGTCCCGGCTACACCTTC	CSARWGPGYTF
TRBV2	TRBJ1-2	.	.	TGTGCCAGCCGGGCCGGTTATGGCTACACCTTC	CASRAGYGYTF
TRBV3-1	TRBJ1-1	.	.	TGTGCCAGCAGCCAACATGACAGAACCACTGAAGCTTTCTTT	CASSQHDRTTEAFF
TRBV29-1	TRBJ2-2	.	TRBD1	TGCAGCGTCCCGGTCGGGACAGGGGACACCGGGGAGCTGTTTTTT	CSVPVGTGDTGELFF
TRBV20-1	TRBJ1-2	.	.	TGCAGTGCTGGACGGCCGGTCGATGGCTACACCTTC	CSAGRPVDGYTF
TRBV7-9	TRBJ1-3	once	.	TGTGCCAGCAGCTTAGATGGTTCAGTCAACGGAAACACCATATATTTT	CASSLDGSVNGNTIYF
TRBV7-3	TRBJ1-2	once	.	TGTGCCAGCAGCTTAAACGGGTACTATGGCTACACCTTC	CASSLNGYYGYTF
TRBV25-1	TRBJ1-1	.	.	TGTGCCAGCAGGAAGGAGAACACTGAAGCTTTCTTT	CASRKENTEAFF
TRBV23-1	TRBJ2-5	.	.	TGCGCCAGCAGTCAGACGTATAGTACGAAGACCCAGTACTTC	CASSQTYSTKTQYF
TRBV20-1	TRBJ1-1	.	.	TGCAGTGCTAGCTCTCGGCGTATGAACACTGAAGCTTTCTTT	CSASSRRMNTEAFF
TRBV5-1	TRBJ2-5	.	.	TGCGCCAGCAGCTTGGACCCAGTGGAGACCCAGTACTTC	CASSLDPVETQYF
TRBV3-1	TRBJ2-1	.	.	TGTGCCAGCAGCCAAGATCTCCGGGGGTCCTACAATGAGCAGTTCTTC	CASSQDLRGSYNEQFF
TRBV7-9	TRBJ1-2	.	.	TGTGCCAGCAGCTCGGCGGCACAGGGAGGAGACTACACCTTC	CASSSAAQGGDYTF
TRBV15	TRBJ2-5	.	.	TGTGCCACCAGCCGACAGGGAGGGACGGAGACCCAGTACTTC	CATSRQGGTETQYF
TRBV3-1	TRBJ2-3	.	.	TGTGCCAGCAGCCAGATCCAGGGAGGAGATACGCAGTATTTT	CASSQIQGGDTQYF
TRBV20-1	TRBJ1-5	.	TRBD1	TGCAGTGCTAGAGCTTCGGGACAGAGCAATCAGCCCCAGCATTTT	CSARASGQSNQPQHF
TRBV29-1	TRBJ2-5	.	.	TGCAGCGTAATGACGGAGACCCAGTACTTC	CSVMTETQYF
TRBV27	TRBJ2-4	.	.	TGTGCCAGCAGCTCGATATCCGCACGGGCCTCCAAAAACATTCAGTACTTC	CASSSISARASKNIQYF
TRBV18	TRBJ2-1	once	TRBD1	TGTGCCAGCTCTCCCGACAGGGTTGTGGATGAGCAGTTCTTC	CASSPDRVVDEQFF
TRBV5-1	TRBJ1-6	once	.	TGCGCCAGCAGCTCTGACCGCGGGGTCCTCCACTTT	CASSSDRGVLHF
TRBV12-3/TRBV12-4	TRBJ2-1	.	.	TGTGCCAGCAGACCTGCGAGGAATGAGCAGTTCTTC	CASRPARNEQFF
TRBV15	TRBJ2-5	.	.	TGTGCCACCAGCACGATGGACAGTCAAGAGACCCAGTACTTC	CATSTMDSQETQYF
TRBV7-8	TRBJ2-7	.	.	TGTGCCAGCAGCCCCTCGTGGGGGACCGAGCAGTACTTC	CASSPSWGTEQYF
TRBV15	TRBJ1-4	.	.	TGTGCCACCAGCAGAGCGGGGCGCCAACGACAGGAAAAACTGTTTTTT	CATSRAGRQRQEKLFF
TRBV12-3/TRBV12-4	TRBJ1-1	.	.	TGTGCCAGCGACTCAATGGAGAACACTGAAGCTTTCTTT	CASDSMENTEAFF
TRBV7-9	TRBJ1-1	.	.	TGTGCCAGCAGCTTACAGGGGAAGTACACTGAAGCTTTCTTT	CASSLQGKYTEAFF
TRBV19	TRBJ1-2	.	.	TGTGCCAGTACTCCAGGGCGCCCTAACTATGGCTACACCTTC	CASTPGRPNYGYTF
TRBV4-3	TRBJ1-6	once	.	TGCGCCAGCAGCCCTGGGGACCCGGGGCGAAATTCACCCCTCCACTTT	CASSPGDPGRNSPLHF
TRBV3-1	TRBJ1-5	.	.	TGTGCCAGCAGTCAGCCTCATCAGCCCCAGCATTTT	CASSQPHQPQHF
TRBV7-9	TRBJ2-7	once	TRBD1	TGTGCCAGCAGCCCCGGGACAGGGGAATCCAAGCAGTACTTC	CASSPGTGESKQYF
TRBV27	TRBJ2-7	.	.	TGTGCCAGCAGACCTCAGGCGGCTCTGTTCGAGCAGTACTTC	CASRPQAALFEQYF
TRBV18	TRBJ2-3	.	TRBD1	TGTGCCAGCTCGCAAATCCGGGACAGGGACGCGCATACGCAGTATTTT	CASSQIRDRDAHTQYF